The T cell receptor (beta chain) under discussion was sequenced for a study of CXCR3-negative and CXCR3-positive naive CD8 T cells. Concerning this clonotype itself: Its antigen is unknown.

Libraries of TRB cDNA were made by 5' RACE and carried UMIs. TCRdb reprocessed the 5' RACE reads, keeping one entry per CDR3 protein, no DNA. In total, the table holds approximately 74,000 distinct CDR3 sequences. Germline V gene sequence: CDR1 SQVTM, CDR2 ANQGSEA. The CDR3 is 13 residues long. Among CD8+ T cells, naive ones were CD45RO-CCR7+CD27+CD95-. General study results and limits: TRBV-TRBJ usage was alike in naive CXCR3-negative and CXCR3-positive cells but differed in memory cells. Diversity proved comparably high across both naive subsets and much lower in memory CD8+ cells. Hydrophobicity was higher for TRB CDR3s found in CXCR3-positive naive cells than in CXCR3-negative naive cells.

The chain employs TRBV29-1 and TRBJ2-5; TCRdb gives TRBD1 as the D gene, but with no DNA this cannot be confirmed. This TCR was recovered from a human donor in good health. Some clones in this sample may be carry-over from other donors' samples. Sequenced sample: naive CXCR3- CD8+ T cells from blood. As to subset: CD45RO-CCR7+CD27+CD95- naive CD8+ T cells lacking CXCR3 (TNR3-). CDR3 amino acids: CSVEPGPRETQYF.